The rows below give T cell receptor beta chains drawn from one sample of a study of cytomegalovirus exposure and HLA in healthy donors. The method was immunoSEQ multiplex PCR; TCRdb's version includes in-frame clones alone and lacks a portion of them. The listing contains 35,000 to 45,000 clones. Sequencing was done on a sample of PBMCs. The receptor set was obtained from a woman in her thirties in good health and CMV-seropositive. Both conserved end residues are trimmed from each CDR3.

V gene	CDR3 protein
TRBV7-2	ASSGQGGTDTQY
TRBV10-1	ASSESSFSGDTQY
TRBV4-2	ASSQDAAGVAGELF
TRBV2	ASSTLRDRGYGYT
TRBV2	ASSDWRGQESYEQY
TRBV11-2	ASSLDSGLAGSTEAF
TRBV2	ASSDWDRGSPNTGELF
TRBV5-1	ASSPTGINQPQH
TRBV19	ASSRDRGRTEAF
TRBV5-8	AIWSGGNTIY
TRBV5-5	ASSWRDRVAGELF
TRBV7-8	ASSADRVRVNQPQH
TRBV2	ARGGTDTQY
TRBV10-3	AIRPTGGGRNEQF
TRBV4-2	ASSQVGRGGRENIQY
TRBV6-5	ASSSPFTGEGTEAF
TRBV7-2	ASSQDSSSYNEQF
TRBV5-1	ASSLGLAGDLQETQY
TRBV18	ASSPPGLAGSSYNEQF
TRBV15	ATLKAEDTEAF
TRBV14	ASSQDRGFSGSYEQY
TRBV10-1	ASSESGQSNTEAF
TRBV11-3	ASSLSPIAGGTDTQY
TRBV28	ASSPPAEGGEKLF
TRBV4-1	ASSQARSGAGGGNIQY
TRBV2	ASRLGQSNEKLF
TRBV4-1	ASSQDQTANSPLH
TRBV5-1	ASSPETGTGELF
TRBV5-5	ASSLARLDEKLF
TRBV28	ASSLGQGAGSPLH
TRBV4-1	ASSRSGPGQPQH
TRBV14	ASSSHRGPANTEAF
TRBV7-2	ASSLVGTGVSQY
TRBV10-3	AISELQGPDTQY
TRBV9	ASSGQGDEQY
TRBV19	ASARDRDSGNTIY
TRBV7-2	ASSPHRVNEQF
TRBV18	ASSPITGGGKTQY
TRBV25-1	ASSHSDRVDGYT